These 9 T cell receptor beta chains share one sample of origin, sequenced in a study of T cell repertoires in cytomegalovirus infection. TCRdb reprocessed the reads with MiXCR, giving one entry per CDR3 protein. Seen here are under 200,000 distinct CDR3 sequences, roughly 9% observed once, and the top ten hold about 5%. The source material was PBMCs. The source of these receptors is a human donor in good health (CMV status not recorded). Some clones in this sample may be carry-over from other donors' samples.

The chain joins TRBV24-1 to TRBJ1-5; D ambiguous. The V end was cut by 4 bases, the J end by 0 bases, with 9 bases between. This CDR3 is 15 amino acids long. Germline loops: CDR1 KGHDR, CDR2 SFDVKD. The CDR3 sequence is CATSDHPDSNQPQHF. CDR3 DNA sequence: TGTGCCACCAGTGACCACCCCGATAGCAATCAGCCCCAGCATTTT.

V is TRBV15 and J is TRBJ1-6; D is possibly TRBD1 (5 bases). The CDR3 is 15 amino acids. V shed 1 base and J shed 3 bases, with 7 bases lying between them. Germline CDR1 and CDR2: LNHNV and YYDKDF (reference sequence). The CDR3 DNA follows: TGTGCCACCAGCAGAGCAGGGCACTATAATTCACCCCTCCACTTT. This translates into CATSRAGHYNSPLHF. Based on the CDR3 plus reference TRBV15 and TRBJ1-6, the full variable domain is DAMVIQNPRYQVTQFGKPVTLSCSQTLNHNVMYWYQQKSSQAPKLLFHYYDKDFNNEADTPDNFQSRRPNTSFCFLDIRSPGLGDTAMYLCATSRAGHYNSPLHFGNGTRLTVT.

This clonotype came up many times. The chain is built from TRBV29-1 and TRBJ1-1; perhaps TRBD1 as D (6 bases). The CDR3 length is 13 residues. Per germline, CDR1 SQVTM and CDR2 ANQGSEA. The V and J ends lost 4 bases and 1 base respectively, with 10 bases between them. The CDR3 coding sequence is TGCAGCGTTGCTGGACAGCAGAACACTGAAGCTTTCTTT. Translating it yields CSVAGQQNTEAFF. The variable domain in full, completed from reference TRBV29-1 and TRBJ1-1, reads SAVISQKPSRDICQRGTSLTIQCQVDSQVTMMFWYRQQPGQSLTLIATANQGSEATYESGFVIDKFPISRPNLTFSTLTVSNMSPEDSSIYLCSVAGQQNTEAFFGQGTRLTVV.

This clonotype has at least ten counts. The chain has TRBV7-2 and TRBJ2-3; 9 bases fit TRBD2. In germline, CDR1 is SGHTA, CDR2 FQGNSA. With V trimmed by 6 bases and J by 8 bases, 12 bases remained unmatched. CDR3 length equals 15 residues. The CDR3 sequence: CASRLGLAGRGTQYF. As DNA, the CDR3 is TGTGCCAGCAGACTAGGTCTAGCGGGAAGGGGTACGCAGTATTTT.

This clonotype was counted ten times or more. The CDR3 DNA is TGTGCCAGTAGCATGGGACAGGCCAAAAACATTCAGTACTTC. It codes for CASSMGQAKNIQYF. The chain uses TRBV19 and TRBJ2-4; 7 bases line up with TRBD1. The germline V gene encodes CDR1 LNHDA and CDR2 SQIVND (reference sequence). This CDR3 contains 14 residues. V was pared by 6 bases and J by 1 base, with 3 bases of the junction left unmatched.

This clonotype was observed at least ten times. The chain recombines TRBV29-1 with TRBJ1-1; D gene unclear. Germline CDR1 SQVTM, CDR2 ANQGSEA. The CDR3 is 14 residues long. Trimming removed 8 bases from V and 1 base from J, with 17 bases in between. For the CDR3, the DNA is TGCAGCTCCCTGAAGACTGGGCAGAACACTGAAGCTTTCTTT. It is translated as CSSLKTGQNTEAFF.

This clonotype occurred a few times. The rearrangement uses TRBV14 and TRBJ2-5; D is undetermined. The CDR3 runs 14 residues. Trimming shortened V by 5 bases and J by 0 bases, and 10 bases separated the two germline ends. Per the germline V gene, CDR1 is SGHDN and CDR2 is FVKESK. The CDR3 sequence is CASSWKAYQETQYF. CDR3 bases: TGTGCCAGCAGCTGGAAGGCTTACCAAGAGACCCAGTACTTC.

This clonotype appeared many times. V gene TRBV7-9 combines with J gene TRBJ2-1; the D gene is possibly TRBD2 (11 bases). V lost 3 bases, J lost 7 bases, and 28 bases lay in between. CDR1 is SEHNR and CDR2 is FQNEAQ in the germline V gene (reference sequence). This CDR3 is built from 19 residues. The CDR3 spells CASSLRDRGTSGSRNEQFF. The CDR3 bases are TGTGCCAGCAGCTTGAGGGACAGGGGCACTAGCGGGAGTAGGAATGAGCAGTTCTTC.

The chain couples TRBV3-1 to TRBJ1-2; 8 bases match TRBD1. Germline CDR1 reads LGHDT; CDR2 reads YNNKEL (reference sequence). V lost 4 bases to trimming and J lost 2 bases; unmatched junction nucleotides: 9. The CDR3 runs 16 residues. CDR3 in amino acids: CASSPTRTGMNYGYTF. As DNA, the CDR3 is TGTGCCAGCAGCCCTACCCGGACAGGGATGAACTATGGCTACACCTTC.